This TCR beta chain emerged from a study of blood T cell repertoires in COVID-19 (dated by TCRdb to about 2020). As for the study more broadly: Collaborator samples came from the United States, Italy and Spain and covered acute and convalescent phases of COVID-19. The repertoires were made available in a free public database intended to serve as a resource for research on the immune response to SARS-CoV-2. Samples came from the ongoing ImmuneRACE study (first 160 participants) plus 1,254 subjects from 6 global collaborators. HLA class I and class II types, where available, came from metadata supplied by the sample provider rather than from assay-based typing. The material from the prospective study consisted of cDNA or gDNA derived from T cells, B-cell-depleted T cells, or PBMCs. The sample metadata nearly always contained a de-identified subject ID, COVID-19 status, age in years and sex. The dataset comprised deeply sampled blood TCRbeta repertoires from subjects exposed to, actively infected with, or recovered from COVID-19.

Paper-wide results and their limitations: How much clinical and demographic metadata was included differed by source and by participant, and the metadata was provided uncurated.

In the case of this clone: What this receptor recognizes is not known. The record has no base qualities; no much larger clone is one base away.

TCRbeta CDR3 regions were amplified from genomic DNA using the immunoSEQ Assay, a bias-controlled multiplex PCR. As for how the authors treated the data: The number of nucleated cells in each sample was estimated from the amplification of reference gene primers within the assay. To quantify the absolute abundance of each unique TCRbeta CDR3 rearrangement, sequence reads were collapsed and filtered. For each sample, productive Simpson clonality was calculated as the square root of Simpson's diversity index across productive rearrangements. Not all clones reach the TCRdb copy of this immuneACCESS table, which keeps in-frame sequences only. Checked studies attribute under half of the gap to unresolved V genes and leave the rest unexplained. Clonal size and the V and J genes are those of that table, whereas D and trimming came from the DNA. The sample records over 250,000 clones, about 82% of which are singletons. 5.1% of the sample comes from the top ten.

Collaborating institutions collected whole blood in K2EDTA tubes following their own protocols. For TCRbeta analysis, collaborator samples were shipped as frozen whole blood, as isolated PBMCs, or as DNA extracted from either sample type. The CDR3, from cysteine to phenylalanine, totals 16 residues. Left in the record is the CDR3 DNA by itself, 48 bases read in frame from the first base. The CDR1 and CDR2 encoded by the germline V gene are SGHRS and YFSETQ. Trimming takes 0 bases off V and 2 bases off J; junction bases not matched to a gene: 4. The sequence was collected from a man between 45 and 60 years old with active or convalescent COVID-19. The V and J genes are TRBV5-1 and TRBJ2-3, and TRBD2 matches 9 of the central bases. Sequencing used peripheral blood. The nucleotides read TGCGCCAGCAGCTTGGGGACTAGCGTGAACACAGATACGCAGTATTTT. Translated, it reads CASSLGTSVNTDTQYF.